These T cell receptor beta chains were read from a single sample in a study of human T cells and chemical hapten exposure. MiXCR, applied by TCRdb to the RACE reads, yields one record per CDR3 protein. The sample contains 120,000 or so distinct CDR3 sequences, roughly 14% of which appear only once. Source: whole blood, taken in connection with sensitization to the hapten diphenylcyclopropenone (DPC). The receptors shown here come from a young woman with alopecia areata. Some clones in this sample may be carry-over from other donors' samples. Both conserved end residues are part of each CDR3. D genes are given only for firm matches. Only some rows state a clone size, as once, few, many or a class for expanded clones.

cdr3_nt cdr3_aa d_call j_call clone_size v_call
TGTGCCAGCTCACGAACGCCGGGGGATTCAGATACGCAGTATTTT CASSRTPGDSDTQYF . TRBJ2-3 few TRBV18
TGTGCCAGCAGCCAGGAGGCAGGGGGCTATGGCTACACCTTC CASSQEAGGYGYTF TRBD1 TRBJ1-2 few TRBV4-2
TGTGCCAGCAGTTCCAGGGGGGGGGAGCTGTTTTTT CASSSRGGELFF TRBD1 TRBJ2-2 . TRBV6-5
TGTGCCTGGCGCGGGGACTCTAGCACAGATACGCAGTATTTT CAWRGDSSTDTQYF . TRBJ2-3 many TRBV30
TGTGCCAGCAGCCCACCCCACTTCCGACCGGGACTAGCGGGGGGGCGATCTAGCACAGATACGCAGTATTTT CASSPPHFRPGLAGGRSSTDTQYF . TRBJ2-3 many TRBV3-2
TGTGCCAGCAACAACTACGGTACGCAGTATTTT CASNNYGTQYF . TRBJ2-3 . TRBV6-2/TRBV6-3
TGCGCCAGCAGCCAAGACGCGGGTTCATACTATGGCTACACCTTC CASSQDAGSYYGYTF . TRBJ1-2 few TRBV4-1
TGTGCCAGTAGCCCGGGACCCCAAAAACATGGCTACACCTTC CASSPGPQKHGYTF . TRBJ1-2 . TRBV19
TGTGCCAGCAGCGTAGGTCCGGGGGCCGATGAGCAGTTCTTC CASSVGPGADEQFF . TRBJ2-1 few TRBV9
TGCAGTGCTAGGGTGACAGATACTGAAGCTTTCTTT CSARVTDTEAFF . TRBJ1-1 many TRBV20-1
TGCAGCATCCGGACAGTTTATGGCTACACCTTC CSIRTVYGYTF . TRBJ1-2 few TRBV29-1